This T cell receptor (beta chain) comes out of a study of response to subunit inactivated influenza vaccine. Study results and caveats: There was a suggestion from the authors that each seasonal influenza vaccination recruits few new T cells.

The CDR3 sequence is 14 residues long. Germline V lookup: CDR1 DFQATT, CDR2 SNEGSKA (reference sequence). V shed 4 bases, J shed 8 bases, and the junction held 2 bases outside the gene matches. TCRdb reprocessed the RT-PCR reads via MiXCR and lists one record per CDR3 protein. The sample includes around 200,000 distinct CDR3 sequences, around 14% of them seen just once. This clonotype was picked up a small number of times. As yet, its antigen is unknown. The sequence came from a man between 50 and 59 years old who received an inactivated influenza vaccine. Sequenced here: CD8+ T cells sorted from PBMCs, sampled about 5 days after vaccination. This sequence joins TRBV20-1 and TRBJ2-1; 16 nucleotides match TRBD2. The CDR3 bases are TGCAGTGCTAAGGGACTAGCGGGGGGGGATGAGCAGTTCTTC. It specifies CSAKGLAGGDEQFF.